This note documents a single T cell receptor beta chain sequence. Antigen specificity is unknown. These data belong to a study of T cells in localized non-small cell lung cancer. Points from the study as a whole: Without multi-region sequencing, intratumor heterogeneity could not be excluded. Longer overall survival was linked to higher blood T cell density. Adjacent uninvolved lung had the highest clonality, suggesting focused antigen responses.

Sequencing was performed with immunoSEQ multiplex PCR; in TCRdb, only in-frame clones are kept and a portion is missing. The sample carries around 130,000 clones, around 89% recorded once. The CDR3 covers 14 residues. CDR1 and CDR2 from the germline V gene are MNHEY and SMNVEV (reference sequence). V gave up 6 bases and J gave up 2 bases, with 12 bases separating them. This TCR came from an older female donor with stage I lung adenocarcinoma. This sequence joins TRBV27 and TRBJ2-3; no clear D. Sequenced material: peripheral blood, taken before any cancer treatment. CDR3 sequence reads: CASSPEAPTDTQYF. In DNA form, the CDR3 reads TGTGCCAGCAGCCCAGAAGCCCCCACAGATACGCAGTATTTT.